One sample yielded the 15 T cell receptor beta chains listed below, sequenced in a study of blood T cell repertoires in COVID-19. Some clones are missing from TCRdb's copy, which holds only in-frame ones; the method was immunoSEQ multiplex PCR. The data hold approximately 140,000 clones, with 80% to 90% observed a single time. The specimen was peripheral blood. These receptors originate from a human donor in a cohort sampled during active COVID-19.

This rearrangement joins TRBV4-3 to TRBJ2-3, with D possibly being TRBD2 (6 bases). This CDR3 has 14 residues. Germline V gene lookup returns CDR1 LGHNA and CDR2 YSLEER. The ends were cut back, 1 base at V and 7 bases at J, with 12 bases in the middle. DNA for the CDR3: TGCGCCAGCAGCCAAGGAGGAGGGCTCAATACGCAGTATTTT. It specifies CASSQGGGLNTQYF.

The V gene is TRBV19, the J gene TRBJ2-3, with 10 bases aligning to TRBD2. Trimming at V came to 3 bases and at J to 5 bases, leaving 5 bases not matched to a gene. The CDR3 length is 15 residues. The V gene's germline CDR1 is LNHDA and CDR2 SQIVND (reference sequence). The CDR3 nucleotides are TGTGCCAGTAGTATCGCTCTAGCGGGGGTAGATACGCAGTATTTT. As protein: CASSIALAGVDTQYF.

This chain connects TRBV13 to TRBJ1-5, with TRBD1 matching 7 bases. Germline assignment: CDR1 PRHDT and CDR2 FYEKMQ (reference sequence). This CDR3 contains 15 residues. J lost 2 bases, V lost 6 bases, and 7 bases had no gene match. CDR3 sequence reads: CASSLRGRGNQPQHF. In DNA form, the CDR3 reads TGTGCCAGCAGTCTAAGGGGGCGCGGCAATCAGCCCCAGCATTTT.

The V gene is TRBV5-6, the J gene TRBJ2-5, with D perhaps matching TRBD1 (5 bases). With 1 base removed from V and 7 bases from J, the gap between germline ends came to 11 bases. Germline values: CDR1 SGHDT, CDR2 YYEEEE. This CDR3 contains 13 residues. The CDR3 DNA is TGTGCCAGCAGCTTGCCAGGGCTGGGGACCCAGTACTTC. The encoded protein is CASSLPGLGTQYF.

The chain combines TRBV2 with TRBJ2-1; D is uncertain. V was pared by 3 bases and J by 8 bases, with 8 bases between. CDR1 SNHLY and CDR2 FYNNEI come from the germline V gene. This CDR3 is 12 amino acids long. The CDR3 reads CASSEVPDEQFF. The CDR3 DNA reads as TGTGCCAGCAGTGAGGTCCCAGATGAGCAGTTCTTC.

The CDR3 sequence is CASSHLAGGPETQYF. The CDR3 nucleotides read TGCGCCAGCAGCCATCTAGCGGGGGGGCCCGAGACCCAGTACTTC. The J gene is TRBJ2-5, the V gene TRBV4-3; TRBD2 matches 12 bases. The CDR3 consists of 15 residues. V shed 3 bases and J 5 bases; nucleotides not matched to a gene: 4. Germline CDR1 reads LGHNA; CDR2 reads YSLEER.

The rearrangement joins TRBV6-1 to TRBJ2-7; TRBD1 matches at 10 bases. The germline V gene has CDR1 MNHNS and CDR2 SASEGT. The CDR3 consists of 17 residues. Trimming cost V 1 base and J 4 bases; bases outside gene matches: 10. CDR3 sequence reads: CASSEGRGGQGGYEQYF. CDR3 nucleotide sequence: TGTGCCAGCAGTGAAGGCCGGGGTGGACAGGGGGGGTACGAGCAGTACTTC.

The chain combines TRBV3-1 (or the pseudogene TRBV3-2) with TRBJ1-5; D unclear. The CDR3 is 18 amino acids. Per germline, CDR1 LGHDT and CDR2 YNNKEL (reference sequence). The germline V and J ends were trimmed by 2 bases and 0 bases, with 17 bases remaining between them. Written as DNA, the CDR3 is TGTGCCAGCAGCCAAACTGCCTGGGGAGCTGATAGCAATCAGCCCCAGCATTTT. Translating gives CASSQTAWGADSNQPQHF.

This rearrangement joins TRBV10-1 to TRBJ1-3; D not certain. V dropped 6 bases and J dropped 7 bases, with 19 bases sitting between them. This CDR3 has 15 residues. Germline loops: CDR1 WNHNN, CDR2 SYGVQD (reference sequence). This chain's CDR3 is CASRSIGLARNTIYF. In DNA form, the CDR3 reads TGCGCCAGCAGGAGCATAGGACTGGCTAGGAACACCATATATTTT.

This clone was counted a few times. The chain uses TRBV7-9 and TRBJ1-6, with a possible D match to TRBD1 (5 bases). The V end lost 1 base, the J end lost 10 bases, and 11 bases lay between the germline ends. CDR3 length: 14 amino acids. CDR1 and CDR2 (germline): SEHNR, FQNEAQ (reference sequence). The CDR3 is CASSLGGGGSPLHF. The DNA of the CDR3 is TGTGCCAGCAGCTTAGGGGGGGGAGGATCACCCCTCCACTTT.

The rearrangement joins TRBV7-8 to TRBJ1-2, with a weak D call TRBD1 (6 bases). V dropped 2 bases and J dropped 6 bases, with 34 bases sitting between them. This CDR3 is built from 21 residues. The V gene's germline CDR1 is SGHVS and CDR2 FQNEAQ. In DNA, the CDR3 is TGTGCCAGCAGCTTACATACCCGACAGGCGCAGGGCTCGGTGAGGTATGATGGCTACACCTTC. This encodes CASSLHTRQAQGSVRYDGYTF. Together with reference TRBV7-8 and TRBJ1-2, the CDR3 gives the full variable domain: GAGVSQSPRYKVAKRGQDVALRCDPISGHVSLFWYQQALGQGPEFLTYFQNEAQLDKSGLPSDRFFAERPEGSVSTLKIQRTQQEDSAVYLCASSLHTRQAQGSVRYDGYTFGSGTRLTVV.

The chain recombines TRBV5-6 with TRBJ1-4; a weak D match, TRBD1 (6 bases). This CDR3 has 13 residues. V was clipped by 5 bases and J by 8 bases, with 13 bases between them. Germline loops: CDR1 SGHDT, CDR2 YYEEEE. The CDR3 loop reads CASRQGSREKLFF. The CDR3 nucleotides read TGTGCCAGCAGGCAGGGGTCGCGGGAAAAACTGTTTTTT.

The gene calls are TRBV7-3 and TRBJ1-5, with TRBD1 matching 9 bases. This CDR3 region has 19 residues. The V gene's germline CDR1 is SGHTA and CDR2 FQGTGA. The trim removed 4 bases at V and 1 base at J, leaving 14 bases unmatched. The CDR3 DNA reads TGTGCCAGCAGCTCTAATCCGGGACAGGGTAAGGGGAGCAATCAGCCCCAGCATTTT. Protein product: CASSSNPGQGKGSNQPQHF.

The CDR3 DNA sequence: TGTGCCATCAGTGACCTTTCCCGGGACACGAGGGATGAAGCTTTCTTT. Amino acids: CAISDLSRDTRDEAFF. V gene TRBV10-3 combines with J gene TRBJ1-1, with D possibly TRBD1 on 6 matching bases. The V end lost 3 bases, the J end lost 7 bases, and 21 bases lay between the germline ends. The CDR3 is 16 residues long. In germline, CDR1 is ENHRY, CDR2 SYGVKD.

The chain recombines TRBV12-3 or TRBV12-4 with TRBJ1-5, with D unresolved. This CDR3 spans 13 amino acids. Trimming pared 7 bases from V and 7 bases from J, leaving 14 bases between. The CDR3 DNA follows: TGTGCCAGCACCCCTGATGGCCGACAGCCCCAGCATTTT. Its protein is CASTPDGRQPQHF.